The 29 T cell receptor beta chains below all came from one sample that was sequenced in a study of blood T cell repertoires in COVID-19. TCRdb's table, derived via immunoSEQ multiplex PCR, lists solely in-frame clones and lacks some. This repertoire shows approximately 94,000 clones, about 88% found once; its top ten account for 7% to 9.5%. The specimen sequenced was peripheral blood. The receptors derive from a man between 25 and 39 years old in a cohort sampled during active COVID-19.

This clone was picked up one time. The genes are TRBV5-5 and TRBJ2-2; D is perhaps TRBD1 (7 bases). CDR1 is SGHKS and CDR2 is YYEKEE in the germline V gene (reference sequence). The CDR3 is 15 residues long. V lost 3 bases to trimming and J lost 11 bases, with 20 bases between them. CDR3 in amino acids: CASSSRDRAKPELFF. The CDR3 DNA sequence: TGTGCCAGCAGCTCGCGGGACAGAGCTAAACCCGAGCTGTTTTTT.

This rearrangement joins TRBV2 to TRBJ2-1; 8 bases match TRBD1. The germline V gene has CDR1 SNHLY and CDR2 FYNNEI. Trimming took 5 bases from V and 5 from J; bases not matched to a gene: 11. This CDR3 is built from 16 residues. The CDR3, as DNA: TGTGCCAGCAGTCCCCCTAGGACAGGGAGAAACAATGAGCAGTTCTTC. Translation: CASSPPRTGRNNEQFF. The full variable domain, completed using reference TRBV2 and TRBJ2-1, is EPEVTQTPSHQVTQMGQEVILRCVPISNHLYFYWYRQILGQKVEFLVSFYNNEISEKSEIFDDQFSVERPDGSNFTLKIRSTKLEDSAMYFCASSPPRTGRNNEQFFGPGTRLTVL.

The rearrangement uses TRBV7-2 and TRBJ2-5, with D hard to call. Per germline, CDR1 SGHTA and CDR2 FQGNSA. V was trimmed by 6 bases and J by 5 bases, leaving 7 bases between them. The CDR3 is made up of 11 amino acids. CDR3 DNA sequence: TGTGCCAGCAGGTATATGGAGACCCAGTACTTC. It encodes CASRYMETQYF.

The rearrangement links TRBV10-3 to TRBJ2-7, with 7 positions matching TRBD1. This CDR3 comprises 13 residues. Per the germline V gene, CDR1 is ENHRY and CDR2 is SYGVKD. V lost 6 bases, J lost 3 bases, and 5 bases stayed unmatched. CDR3 bases: TGTGCCATCAGCTCCGACAGGGTCTACGAGCAGTACTTC. It encodes CAISSDRVYEQYF.

The V and J genes are TRBV2 and TRBJ1-5, with D possibly TRBD1 on 6 matching bases. The CDR3 extends over 13 amino acids. Per the germline V gene, CDR1 is SNHLY and CDR2 is FYNNEI. Trimming removed 3 bases from V and 9 bases from J, with 12 bases in between. The CDR3 DNA follows: TGTGCCAGCAGTGAGAACACAGGGAGGCCCCAGCATTTT. It is translated as CASSENTGRPQHF.

The rearrangement joins TRBV18 to TRBJ1-5; D possibly corresponds to TRBD1 (5 bases). The CDR3 runs to 13 residues. V lost 4 bases and J 5 bases, leaving 9 bases between the germline ends. The germline CDR1 and CDR2 sequences are KGHSH and LQKENI. Written as DNA, the CDR3 is TGTGCCAGCTCACTCATCAGGGATCAGCCCCAGCATTTT. Amino acid sequence: CASSLIRDQPQHF. Variable domain in full (rest from reference TRBV18 and TRBJ1-5): NAGVMQNPRHLVRRRGQEARLRCSPMKGHSHVYWYRQLPEEGLKFMVYLQKENIIDESGMPKERFSAEFPKEGPSILRIQQVVRGDSAAYFCASSLIRDQPQHFGDGTRLSIL.

The chain joins TRBV18 to TRBJ1-1; no definite D call. V was trimmed by 3 bases and J by 8 bases, leaving 16 bases between them. The germline V gene encodes CDR1 KGHSH and CDR2 LQKENI. CDR3 length: 14 residues. DNA for the CDR3: TGTGCCAGCTCACCGCCCCCGATAGTAAGAGAAGCTTTCTTT. The encoded protein is CASSPPPIVREAFF.

This sequence joins TRBV3-1 (or the pseudogene TRBV3-2) and TRBJ1-6; D is uncertain. V lost 1 base and J 8 bases, leaving 6 bases between the germline ends. Per germline, CDR1 LGHDT and CDR2 YNNKEL (reference sequence). The CDR3 is 13 amino acids. CDR3 sequence: CASSQGLDSPLHF. The CDR3 DNA reads as TGTGCCAGCAGCCAAGGGCTGGATTCACCCCTCCACTTT.

The rearrangement uses TRBV24-1 and TRBJ2-1; 9 bases align to TRBD1. The CDR3 spans 12 residues. V lost 3 bases and J lost 13; bases outside the gene matches: 3. CDR1 and CDR2 from the germline V gene are KGHDR and SFDVKD. CDR3 residues: CATSDPGQGQFF. The CDR3 DNA reads as TGTGCCACCAGTGATCCGGGACAGGGACAGTTCTTC.

This clone was counted only a few times. The chain links TRBV6-5 to TRBJ2-2, with 11 positions matching TRBD1. The CDR3 runs 16 residues. Trimming at V came to 2 bases and at J to 4 bases, leaving 3 bases not matched to a gene. CDR1 and CDR2 from the germline V gene are MNHEY and SVGAGI. DNA for the CDR3: TGTGCCAGCAGTTACACCGGGACAGGGGGCACCGGGGAGCTGTTTTTT. Its translation: CASSYTGTGGTGELFF.

The chain carries TRBV10-3 and TRBJ2-5; D call uncertain. Trimming left V 4 bases short and J 2 bases short, with 8 bases between. Germline CDR1 is ENHRY and CDR2 is SYGVKD. CDR3 length: 13 amino acids. CDR3 nucleotide sequence: TGTGCCATCAGTGTGACACAACAAGAGACCCAGTACTTC. Its protein product is CAISVTQQETQYF.

This clone was recorded a few times. The chain recombines TRBV6-5 with TRBJ1-1; a weak D match, TRBD1 (6 bases). The CDR3 runs 14 residues. V shed 0 bases and J shed 1 base, with 6 bases lying between them. Germline CDR1 MNHEY, CDR2 SVGAGI. CDR3 sequence: CASSYSTGNTEAFF. CDR3 in DNA: TGTGCCAGCAGTTACTCGACAGGGAACACTGAAGCTTTCTTT.

V and J are TRBV24-1 and TRBJ1-5; TRBD1 is a possible D gene (6 bases). The V gene's germline CDR1 is KGHDR and CDR2 SFDVKD. This CDR3 spans 14 amino acids. The V end was cut by 1 base, the J end by 5 bases, with 8 bases between. CDR3 nucleotide sequence: TGTGCCACCAGTGATTTCCACAGGGATCAGCCCCAGCATTTT. Translated, it gives CATSDFHRDQPQHF.

The V and J genes are TRBV14 and TRBJ1-1; D perhaps matches TRBD1 (5 bases). The CDR3 is 13 residues long. V was cut by 4 bases and J by 5 bases, with 11 bases left in between. The germline V gene encodes CDR1 SGHDN and CDR2 FVKESK. CDR3 in amino acids: CASSRTGGTEAFF. The DNA of the CDR3 is TGTGCCAGCAGCCGGACGGGGGGGACTGAAGCTTTCTTT.

The rearrangement joins TRBV9 to TRBJ1-2, with D perhaps matching TRBD1 (6 bases). Germline CDR1 and CDR2: SGDLS and YYNGEE. Between the trimmed V and J ends, which lost 3 bases and 6 bases, there was a span of 12 bases. This CDR3 has 13 residues. The CDR3 DNA sequence: TGTGCCAGCAGCGGGTACAGGGAGAATGGCTACACCTTC. As protein: CASSGYRENGYTF.

The V gene is TRBV2, the J gene TRBJ2-2, with TRBD2 identical over 9 bases. Per the germline V gene, CDR1 is SNHLY and CDR2 is FYNNEI. V lost 1 base to trimming and J lost 4 bases; unmatched junction nucleotides: 4. The CDR3 consists of 16 residues. The CDR3 coding sequence is TGTGCCAGCAGTGAAGTGGCGGGGGGGATCACCGGGGAGCTGTTTTTT. This encodes CASSEVAGGITGELFF.

The rearrangement uses TRBV6-2 or TRBV6-3 and TRBJ2-3, with 7 positions matching TRBD1. Per the germline V gene, CDR1 is MNHEY and CDR2 is SVGEGT. V was clipped by 0 bases and J by 0 bases; unmatched bases: 3. The CDR3 contains 16 residues. CDR3 sequence (DNA): TGTGCCAGCAGTTACTCCGGGACAGTCAGCACAGATACGCAGTATTTT. As protein: CASSYSGTVSTDTQYF.

CDR3 in DNA: TGTGCCAGCAGCTCGGGGAGCTCAGCTAACTATGGCTACACCTTC. Protein: CASSSGSSANYGYTF. V is TRBV3-1 (or the pseudogene TRBV3-2) and J is TRBJ1-2; unclear D gene. Germline V gene lookup returns CDR1 LGHDT and CDR2 YNNKEL (reference sequence). This CDR3 has 15 amino acids. The V end was cut by 5 bases, the J end by 0 bases, with 13 bases between.

The rearrangement links TRBV27 to TRBJ1-1; D perhaps matches TRBD1 (5 bases). This CDR3 has 17 residues. CDR1 MNHEY and CDR2 SMNVEV come from the germline V gene (reference sequence). Trimming pared 3 bases from V and 0 bases from J, leaving 17 bases between. This chain's CDR3 is CASSFMGGRSMNTEAFF. DNA of the CDR3: TGTGCCAGCAGTTTTATGGGGGGGAGATCCATGAACACTGAAGCTTTCTTT.

This chain joins TRBV7-2 and TRBJ2-1, with TRBD1 matching 8 bases. V lost 5 bases to trimming and J lost 6 bases; unmatched junction nucleotides: 9. The CDR3 runs 15 residues. Germline V gene sequence: CDR1 SGHTA, CDR2 FQGNSA. Here the CDR3 reads CASSITGTGLNEQFF. CDR3 bases: TGTGCCAGCAGCATTACCGGGACAGGCCTCAATGAGCAGTTCTTC.

The rearrangement links TRBV7-3 to TRBJ2-3, with 9 bases identical to TRBD2. CDR1 and CDR2 (germline): SGHTA, FQGTGA. With V trimmed by 2 bases and J by 4 bases, 10 bases remained unmatched. The CDR3 length is 17 residues. This chain's CDR3 is CASSLPGTLAGPDTQYF. The CDR3 DNA sequence: TGTGCCAGCAGCTTACCTGGGACTCTAGCGGGGCCAGATACGCAGTATTTT.

This chain links TRBV5-6 with TRBJ2-7, with no clear D. Germline V gene lookup returns CDR1 SGHDT and CDR2 YYEEEE. V lost 1 base and J lost 9, with 11 bases in between. The CDR3 runs 12 residues. CDR3 in amino acids: CASSLSLSGQYF. CDR3 nucleotides: TGTGCCAGCAGCTTGAGCCTCTCGGGGCAGTACTTC.

This rearrangement joins TRBV27 to TRBJ2-1; 11 bases are a match to TRBD2. CDR1 and CDR2 from the germline V gene are MNHEY and SMNVEV (reference sequence). The V gene end was trimmed by 2 bases and the J gene end by 0 bases; junction bases not matched to a gene: 6. The length of the CDR3 is 18 residues. The CDR3 region has the DNA TGTGCCAGCAGTTTAAGTAGCGGGGGGGGAAGCTCCTACAATGAGCAGTTCTTC. It yields the protein CASSLSSGGGSSYNEQFF.

Only a few counts were recorded for this clone. The chain couples TRBV5-4 to TRBJ1-6; perhaps TRBD1 as D (6 bases). V was shortened by 4 bases and J by 5 bases, with 16 bases between the two germline ends. The CDR3 totals 16 residues. Germline-derived CDR1 and CDR2 are SGHNT and YYREEE (reference sequence). CDR3 coding DNA: TGTGCCAGCAGCCCAACGGTCCAGGGGCATAATTCACCCCTCCACTTT. Residues: CASSPTVQGHNSPLHF.

This chain connects TRBV30 to TRBJ1-4, with D perhaps TRBD1 (6 bases). Germline CDR1 is GTSNPN and CDR2 is SVGIG (reference sequence). Trimming took off 0 bases at V and 8 bases at J, with 22 bases between the two ends. The CDR3 runs to 17 residues. The CDR3 region is CAWSVGAQGAGQEKLFF. The CDR3 DNA sequence: TGTGCCTGGAGTGTAGGGGCCCAGGGCGCAGGACAGGAAAAACTGTTTTTT.

The chain recombines TRBV3-1 (or the pseudogene TRBV3-2) with TRBJ1-1; D is unresolved. V lost 4 bases and J lost 6, with 12 bases in between. The CDR3 is made up of 13 amino acids. CDR1 and CDR2 from the germline V gene are LGHDT and YNNKEL (reference sequence). The CDR3 sequence is CASSPVAGSEAFF. Here the CDR3 DNA reads TGTGCCAGCAGCCCCGTCGCAGGCTCTGAAGCTTTCTTT.

V usage is TRBV6-2 or TRBV6-3 and J usage is TRBJ2-3; 7 bases agree with TRBD2. V gave up 2 bases and J gave up 8 bases; unmatched junction bases: 4. The CDR3 runs to 13 residues. Germline values: CDR1 MNHEY, CDR2 SVGEGT. For the CDR3, the DNA is TGTGCCAGCAGTTACCCCGGGGGGTCTACGCAGTATTTT. Encoded protein: CASSYPGGSTQYF.

Here the CDR3 DNA reads TGTGCCAGCTCACCGTCAGGAGGCGGGGAACGGTCCTACGAGCAGTACTTC. Translating gives CASSPSGGGERSYEQYF. The gene calls are TRBV18 and TRBJ2-7; TRBD2 is a possible D gene (6 bases). Per the germline V gene, CDR1 is KGHSH and CDR2 is LQKENI. The CDR3 has 17 amino acids. V lost 3 bases, J lost 1 base, and 19 bases lay in between.

The chain employs TRBV18 and TRBJ1-2; 9 bases match TRBD1. After removal of 7 bases from V and 3 bases from J, the junction contained 24 bases not matched to a gene. The CDR3 loop spans 20 amino acids. Per the germline V gene, CDR1 is KGHSH and CDR2 is LQKENI. CDR3 bases: TGTGCCAGCTTCCAGAGTGGACAGGGGATGAGGGCCGTATTGGACTATGGCTACACCTTC. It is translated as CASFQSGQGMRAVLDYGYTF.